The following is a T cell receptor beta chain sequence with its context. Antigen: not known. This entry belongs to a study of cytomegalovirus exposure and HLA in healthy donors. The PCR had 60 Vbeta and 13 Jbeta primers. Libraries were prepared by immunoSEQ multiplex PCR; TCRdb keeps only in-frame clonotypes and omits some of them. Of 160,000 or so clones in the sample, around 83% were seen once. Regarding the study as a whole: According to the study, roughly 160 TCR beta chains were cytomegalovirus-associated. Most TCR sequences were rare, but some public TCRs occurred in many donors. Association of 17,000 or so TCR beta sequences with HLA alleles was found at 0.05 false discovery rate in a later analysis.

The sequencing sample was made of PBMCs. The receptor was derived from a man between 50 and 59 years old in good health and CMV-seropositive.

CDR3 amino acids: CASSLGRLTRTSDSYEQYF. The CDR3, as DNA: TGCGCCAGCAGCTTGGGTCGCTTAACCAGGACTAGCGACTCCTACGAGCAGTACTTC. The chain joins TRBV5-1 to TRBJ2-7, with 9 positions matching TRBD2. The trim removed 0 bases at V and 0 bases at J, leaving 13 bases unmatched. The CDR3 is made up of 19 amino acids. Germline V lookup: CDR1 SGHRS, CDR2 YFSETQ.